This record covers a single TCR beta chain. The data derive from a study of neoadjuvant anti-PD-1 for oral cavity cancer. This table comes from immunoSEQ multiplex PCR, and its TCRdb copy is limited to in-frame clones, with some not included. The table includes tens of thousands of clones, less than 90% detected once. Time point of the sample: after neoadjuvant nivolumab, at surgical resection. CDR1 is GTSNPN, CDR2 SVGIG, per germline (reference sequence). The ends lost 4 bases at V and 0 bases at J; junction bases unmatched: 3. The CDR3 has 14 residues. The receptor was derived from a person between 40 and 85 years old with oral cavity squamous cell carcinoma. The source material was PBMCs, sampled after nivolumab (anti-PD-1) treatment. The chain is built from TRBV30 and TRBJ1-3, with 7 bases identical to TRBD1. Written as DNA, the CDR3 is TGTGCCTGGAACCGACAGGGCTCTGGAAACACCATATATTTT. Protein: CAWNRQGSGNTIYF.